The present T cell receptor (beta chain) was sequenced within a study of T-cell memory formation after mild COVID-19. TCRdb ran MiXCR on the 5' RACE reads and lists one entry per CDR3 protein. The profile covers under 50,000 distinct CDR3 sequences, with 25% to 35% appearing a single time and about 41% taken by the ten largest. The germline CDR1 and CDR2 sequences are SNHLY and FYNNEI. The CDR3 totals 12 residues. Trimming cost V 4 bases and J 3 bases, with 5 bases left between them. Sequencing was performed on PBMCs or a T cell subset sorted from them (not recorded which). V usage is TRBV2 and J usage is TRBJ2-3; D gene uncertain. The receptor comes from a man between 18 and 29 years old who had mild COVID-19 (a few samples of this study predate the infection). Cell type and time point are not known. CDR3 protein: CASSGGTDTQYF. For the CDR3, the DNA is TGTGCCAGCAGTGGGGGAACAGATACGCAGTATTTT.